A single sample is the source of the 15 T cell receptor beta chains below, sequenced in a study of blood T cell repertoires in COVID-19. The table came from immunoSEQ multiplex PCR; TCRdb's copy has only in-frame clones and leaves some out. In the table there are more than 300,000 clones, around 88% of which are singletons. The sample consisted of peripheral blood. Every receptor here comes from a young woman with COVID-19, enrolled during active disease.

The chain is built from TRBV29-1 and TRBJ2-1; D call uncertain. Germline V gene sequence: CDR1 SQVTM, CDR2 ANQGSEA. Trimming took 6 bases from V and 3 from J, leaving 12 bases between them. CDR3 length: 13 residues. The DNA for the CDR3 is TGCAGCGTCTCGGTACGCAACTACAATGAGCAGTTCTTC. This encodes CSVSVRNYNEQFF.

This clone was observed a single time. The chain carries TRBV2 and TRBJ1-2, with D unresolved. CDR1 and CDR2 from the germline V gene are SNHLY and FYNNEI. Trimming took off 9 bases at V and 4 bases at J, with 6 bases between the two ends. The CDR3 is 10 amino acids. The CDR3 coding sequence is TGTGCCAGGAGGAGCTATGGCTACACCTTC. Its protein is CARRSYGYTF.

The rearrangement uses TRBV2 and TRBJ1-2, with a tentative D call TRBD1 (6 bases). V shed 6 bases and J shed 8 bases, with 16 bases lying between them. The length of the CDR3 is 13 residues. CDR1 SNHLY and CDR2 FYNNEI come from the germline V gene. The CDR3, as DNA: TGTGCCAGCAGCCAAGGGGGGGGCGCGGGCTACACCTTC. Its protein product is CASSQGGGAGYTF. The variable domain in full, with the rest retrieved from reference TRBV2 and TRBJ1-2, is EPEVTQTPSHQVTQMGQEVILRCVPISNHLYFYWYRQILGQKVEFLVSFYNNEISEKSEIFDDQFSVERPDGSNFTLKIRSTKLEDSAMYFCASSQGGGAGYTFGSGTRLTVV.

This rearrangement joins TRBV4-1 to TRBJ2-5; 10 nucleotides agree with TRBD2. The CDR3 is made up of 17 amino acids. CDR1 MGHRA and CDR2 YSYEKL come from the germline V gene. Trimming took 0 bases from V and 2 from J; bases not matched to a gene: 6. DNA of the CDR3: TGCGCCAGCAGCCAAGAGGGGGCTAGCGGGGGACAAGAGACCCAGTACTTC. Translating gives CASSQEGASGGQETQYF.

The CDR3 sequence is CASRDRGFDSNQPQHF. CDR3 sequence (DNA): TGTGCCAGCCGGGACAGGGGATTTGATAGCAATCAGCCCCAGCATTTT. The rearrangement links TRBV28 to TRBJ1-5, with TRBD1 matching over 10 bases. This CDR3 spans 16 amino acids. In germline, CDR1 is MDHEN, CDR2 SYDVKM. The junction had 7 bases not matched to a gene; V was cut back by 8 bases and J by 0 bases.

J is TRBJ1-2 and V is TRBV2; D is possibly TRBD1 (5 bases). The CDR3 length is 12 residues. The V gene lost 11 bases and the J gene lost 7 bases, with 17 bases spanning the gap. Looked up from germline, CDR1 is SNHLY and CDR2 is FYNNEI. This CDR3 is CALKGVLPGYTF. The CDR3 region has the DNA TGTGCCTTAAAAGGGGTCCTCCCTGGCTACACCTTC. The full variable domain, in which reference TRBV2 and TRBJ1-2 provide the parts outside the CDR3, is EPEVTQTPSHQVTQMGQEVILRCVPISNHLYFYWYRQILGQKVEFLVSFYNNEISEKSEIFDDQFSVERPDGSNFTLKIRSTKLEDSAMYFCALKGVLPGYTFGSGTRLTVV.

V is TRBV4-2 and J is TRBJ2-7; TRBD2 matches 15 bases. The germline gives CDR1 LGHNA, CDR2 YNFKEQ. The ends lost 4 bases at V and 1 base at J; junction bases unmatched: 5. The CDR3 runs 17 residues. CDR3 nucleotides: TGTGCCAGCAGCCTAGGGACTAGCGGGGGGCCATCCTACGAGCAGTACTTC. This translates into CASSLGTSGGPSYEQYF.

The chain links TRBV5-1 to TRBJ2-1, with TRBD2 as a possible D gene (6 bases). CDR1 is SGHRS and CDR2 is YFSETQ in the germline V gene. Trimming left V 4 bases short and J 5 bases short, with 16 bases between. The CDR3 runs 15 residues. The CDR3 loop is CASSAKPGLDNEQFF. The CDR3 coding sequence is TGCGCCAGCAGCGCAAAACCGGGACTTGACAATGAGCAGTTCTTC.

The chain couples TRBV3-1 (or the pseudogene TRBV3-2) to TRBJ2-2; TRBD2 agrees at 7 bases. This CDR3 comprises 16 residues. From germline, CDR1 is LGHDT and CDR2 YNNKEL (reference sequence). J gave up 6 bases and V 0 bases, and 7 bases lay outside the gene matches. The CDR3 spells CASSQDPGEGSGELFF. The CDR3 DNA reads TGTGCCAGCAGCCAAGATCCGGGGGAGGGATCCGGGGAGCTGTTTTTT.

This clone was seen a few times. The chain joins TRBV10-3 to TRBJ1-1; unclear D gene. Germline V gene lookup returns CDR1 ENHRY and CDR2 SYGVKD. Trimming removed 5 bases from V and 2 bases from J, with 9 bases in between. This CDR3 has 13 residues. The CDR3 reads CAISQQSNTEAFF. The DNA for the CDR3 is TGTGCCATCAGTCAACAGTCAAACACTGAAGCTTTCTTT.

This clone appeared once. J is TRBJ1-5 and V is TRBV7-8, with a tentative D call TRBD1 (6 bases). The germline CDR1 and CDR2 sequences are SGHVS and FQNEAQ. This CDR3 comprises 19 residues. Trimming cost V 0 bases and J 0 bases, with 18 bases left between them. The CDR3 spells CASSLATSGGQDSNQPQHF. The CDR3 coding sequence is TGTGCCAGCAGCTTAGCGACTTCCGGGGGGCAGGATAGCAATCAGCCCCAGCATTTT. The whole variable domain, filled in from reference TRBV7-8 and TRBJ1-5, reads GAGVSQSPRYKVAKRGQDVALRCDPISGHVSLFWYQQALGQGPEFLTYFQNEAQLDKSGLPSDRFFAERPEGSVSTLKIQRTQQEDSAVYLCASSLATSGGQDSNQPQHFGDGTRLSIL.

The chain employs TRBV6-5 and TRBJ1-1, with D possibly TRBD1 on 5 matching bases. The CDR3 runs 13 residues. CDR1 MNHEY and CDR2 SVGAGI come from the germline V gene. Deletions cut 6 bases from V and 6 bases from J, with 14 bases between. Written as DNA, the CDR3 is TGTGCCAGCAGATGGCAGGGTAACGCTGAAGCTTTCTTT. Residues: CASRWQGNAEAFF.

V gene TRBV9 combines with J gene TRBJ2-1; 16 bases line up with TRBD2. Germline values: CDR1 SGDLS, CDR2 YYNGEE. CDR3 length equals 18 residues. J gave up 5 bases and V 3 bases, and 8 bases lay outside the gene matches. The CDR3 nucleotides are TGTGCCAGCAGCGCAGAGGCTGGGACTAGCGGGGGGGACAATGAGCAGTTCTTC. It encodes CASSAEAGTSGGDNEQFF.

This clone was counted between two and nine times. The chain employs TRBV5-6 and TRBJ2-1; no firm D call. In germline, CDR1 is SGHDT, CDR2 YYEEEE. The V end was cut by 4 bases, the J end by 7 bases, with 6 bases between. This CDR3 spans 11 amino acids. CDR3 sequence: CASSLFNEQFF. The CDR3, as DNA: TGTGCCAGCAGCCTCTTTAATGAGCAGTTCTTC.

The gene calls are TRBV7-2 and TRBJ2-1; 12 bases are a match to TRBD2. After removal of 1 base from V and 8 bases from J, the junction contained 9 bases not matched to a gene. This CDR3 has 17 residues. CDR1 and CDR2 (germline): SGHTA, FQGNSA. CDR3 nucleotides: TGTGCCAGCAGCTTAGACTCTACTAGCGGGGGGAGGGATGAGCAGTTCTTC. The encoded protein is CASSLDSTSGGRDEQFF.